This entry is about one T cell receptor beta chain. The antigen is not known. The record originates from a study of shared clonotypes between healthy human individuals. CDR1 and CDR2 from the germline V gene are LNHDA and SQIVND (reference sequence). This CDR3 has 15 amino acids. V was clipped by 6 bases and J by 7 bases, with 18 bases between them. The data were produced by immunoSEQ multiplex PCR, yet TCRdb's version contains in-frame clones alone and is incomplete. The sample has about a million clones; roughly 72% are singletons. Findings and caveats of the study: The low donor count limited represented genetic and exposure-history diversity. For naive CD4 cells, roughly 4.8% of clonotypes were shared across a few donors.

Sequenced input: memory CD4+ T cells sorted from blood. Indicated subset: CD45RA-negative fraction. The chain recombines TRBV19 with TRBJ2-2; D gene ambiguous. The clonotype originates from a man aged 18-30 years in good health. In DNA form, the CDR3 reads TGTGCCAGTAGGCCCTCGGTTGCGAAGGGCGGGGAGCTGTTTTTT. Protein product: CASRPSVAKGGELFF. Full variable domain (rest looked up from reference TRBV19 and TRBJ2-2): DGGITQSPKYLFRKEGQNVTLSCEQNLNHDAMYWYRQDPGQGLRLIYYSQIVNDFQKGDIAEGYSVSREKKESFPLTVTSAQKNPTAFYLCASRPSVAKGGELFFGEGSRLTVL.